This TCR beta chain emerged from a study of T-cell reconstitution after alpha-beta-depleted transplantation in children. The CDR3 contains 13 residues. With V trimmed by 4 bases and J by 11 bases, 9 bases remained unmatched. Unique molecular identifiers tagged the TCRbeta library. MiXCR was run by TCRdb on the PCR reads, yielding one entry per CDR3 protein. The sample has 450,000 to 600,000 distinct CDR3 sequences, about 16% seen once. The receptor comes from a human donor who donated a stem cell graft to a child with acute lymphoblastic leukemia. The chain uses TRBV12-3 or TRBV12-4 and TRBJ1-2; 8 bases are a match to TRBD1. The specimen comprised PBMCs from the stem cell graft donor, sampled from the stem cell graft. CDR3 protein: CASSSAQWTGYTF. The CDR3 DNA sequence: TGTGCCAGCAGTTCCGCCCAATGGACAGGGTACACCTTC.